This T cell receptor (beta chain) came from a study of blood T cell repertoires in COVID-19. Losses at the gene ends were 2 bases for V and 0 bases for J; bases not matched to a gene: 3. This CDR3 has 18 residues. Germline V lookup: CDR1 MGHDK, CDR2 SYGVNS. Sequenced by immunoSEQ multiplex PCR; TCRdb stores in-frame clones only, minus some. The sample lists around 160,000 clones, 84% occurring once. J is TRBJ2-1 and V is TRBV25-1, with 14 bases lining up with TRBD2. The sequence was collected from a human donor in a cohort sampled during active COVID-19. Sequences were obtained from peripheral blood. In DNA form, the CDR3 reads TGTGCCAGCAGTGAAGCGACTAGCGGGGGGGTCTCCTACAATGAGCAGTTCTTC. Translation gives CASSEATSGGVSYNEQFF.